Listed here are 28 T cell receptor beta chains from one sample, sequenced in a study of multiple sclerosis patients with progressive multifocal leukoencephalopathy. Specified time point: time of PML onset. TCRdb's table, derived via immunoSEQ multiplex PCR, lists solely in-frame clones and lacks some. There are roughly 30,000 clones in the sample; 87% occur only once, and about 5.7% lies in the top ten. This material consisted of PBMCs, taken from a patient treated with natalizumab. The receptors here all came from a woman in her 40s with progressive multifocal leukoencephalopathy.

The chain couples TRBV4-3 to TRBJ2-5; D gene uncertain. V was cut by 1 base and J by 4 bases, with 7 bases left in between. This CDR3 comprises 13 residues. Germline CDR1 reads LGHNA; CDR2 reads YSLEER. CDR3 nucleotides: TGCGCCAGCAGCCAAGTTATTGGAGAGACCCAGTACTTC. It is translated as CASSQVIGETQYF.

V gene TRBV15 combines with J gene TRBJ2-1, with 13 positions matching TRBD2. The germline V gene encodes CDR1 LNHNV and CDR2 YYDKDF (reference sequence). V lost 5 bases and J lost 3; bases outside the gene matches: 10. The CDR3 has 18 amino acids. This CDR3 is CATSHTFGTSGNYNEQFF. Written as DNA, the CDR3 is TGTGCCACCAGCCACACCTTCGGGACTAGCGGGAACTACAATGAGCAGTTCTTC.

The chain carries TRBV9 and TRBJ2-7; the match to TRBD2 covers 9 bases. Germline assignment: CDR1 SGDLS and CDR2 YYNGEE. The CDR3 covers 15 residues. V trimming: 2 bases; J trimming: 6 bases; junction bases outside the gene matches: 9. The CDR3 nucleotides are TGTGCCAGCAGCGTGGGGGCGGGAGGGCCCCTCGAGCAGTACTTC. This gives the protein CASSVGAGGPLEQYF.

The sample holds a few counts of this clone. The chain uses TRBV19 and TRBJ1-3; possibly TRBD1 for D (6 bases). The V gene lost 9 bases and the J gene lost 0 bases, with 12 bases spanning the gap. Germline CDR1 reads LNHDA; CDR2 reads SQIVND (reference sequence). The length of the CDR3 is 14 residues. Here the CDR3 reads CASKDRPSGNTIYF. The CDR3 DNA sequence: TGTGCCAGCAAGGACAGACCCTCTGGAAACACCATATATTTT. The complete variable domain, with remaining parts taken from reference TRBV19 and TRBJ1-3, reads DGGITQSPKYLFRKEGQNVTLSCEQNLNHDAMYWYRQDPGQGLRLIYYSQIVNDFQKGDIAEGYSVSREKKESFPLTVTSAQKNPTAFYLCASKDRPSGNTIYFGEGSWLTVV.

This chain links TRBV5-4 with TRBJ2-7, with 7 nucleotides matching TRBD1. Germline V gives CDR1 SGHNT, CDR2 YYREEE (reference sequence). The CDR3 length is 14 residues. The J segment lost 3 bases and the V segment lost 4 bases, leaving 7 bases of the junction unmatched. The CDR3 coding sequence is TGTGCCAGCAGCCAGGGCCAGGGGGACTACGAGCAGTACTTC. The encoded protein is CASSQGQGDYEQYF.

V is TRBV7-9 and J is TRBJ2-1; 11 bases are shared with TRBD2. J gave up 7 bases and V 3 bases, and 8 bases lay outside the gene matches. This CDR3 comprises 16 residues. The germline gives CDR1 SEHNR, CDR2 FQNEAQ (reference sequence). CDR3 in DNA: TGTGCCAGCAGCTTGATAGCGGGAGGGCCGGGTAATGAGCAGTTCTTC. This codes for CASSLIAGGPGNEQFF.

V gene TRBV27 combines with J gene TRBJ2-1; D ambiguous. Trimming cost V 0 bases and J 5 bases, with 11 bases left between them. Germline V gene data show CDR1 as MNHEY and CDR2 as SMNVEV (reference sequence). The CDR3 contains 15 residues. The chain's CDR3 is CASSLSPNGHNEQFF. As DNA, the CDR3 is TGTGCCAGCAGTTTATCACCAAACGGCCACAATGAGCAGTTCTTC.

This clone was found once. This chain uses TRBV7-8 with TRBJ2-3; the D call may be TRBD1 or TRBD2 (5 bases each). Deletions cut 3 bases from V and 4 bases from J, with 8 bases between. This CDR3 has 13 amino acids. The V gene's germline CDR1 is SGHVS and CDR2 FQNEAQ. This CDR3 reads CASSFGTPDTQYF. CDR3 sequence (DNA): TGTGCCAGCAGCTTTGGGACGCCAGATACGCAGTATTTT. The whole variable domain, filled in from reference TRBV7-8 and TRBJ2-3, reads GAGVSQSPRYKVAKRGQDVALRCDPISGHVSLFWYQQALGQGPEFLTYFQNEAQLDKSGLPSDRFFAERPEGSVSTLKIQRTQQEDSAVYLCASSFGTPDTQYFGPGTRLTVL.

This rearrangement joins TRBV10-2 to TRBJ2-4; 7 bases match TRBD1. The germline CDR1 and CDR2 sequences are WSHSY and SAAADI. The CDR3 extends over 14 amino acids. V was clipped by 2 bases and J by 6 bases; unmatched bases: 4. The CDR3 region has the DNA TGCGCCAGCAGTGAGGGCAGGGACAGAAACATTCAGTACTTC. Translated: CASSEGRDRNIQYF.

There are a few counts of this clone. The V and J genes are TRBV11-2 and TRBJ2-1, with 8 nucleotides matching TRBD2. There are 14 residues in the CDR3. Trimming at V came to 5 bases and at J to 5 bases, leaving 5 bases not matched to a gene. Germline CDR1 and CDR2: SGHAT and FQNNGV. The chain's CDR3 is CASSTELADNEQFF. Written as DNA, the CDR3 is TGTGCCAGCAGCACGGAACTAGCGGACAATGAGCAGTTCTTC.

V usage is TRBV4-3 and J usage is TRBJ2-7; 7 positions match TRBD1. The junction had 7 bases not matched to a gene; V was cut back by 6 bases and J by 5 bases. Germline CDR1 reads LGHNA; CDR2 reads YSLEER. The CDR3 has 13 amino acids. CDR3 amino acids: CASRPAGQDEQYF. CDR3 DNA sequence: TGCGCCAGCAGACCTGCCGGACAGGACGAGCAGTACTTC.

V usage is TRBV4-2 and J usage is TRBJ2-7; 7 nucleotides line up with TRBD1. The CDR3 runs to 15 residues. With V trimmed by 4 bases and J by 3 bases, 9 bases remained unmatched. Germline values: CDR1 LGHNA, CDR2 YNFKEQ. The CDR3 nucleotides read TGTGCCAGCAGCCTCGAAATCCGGGACAGCTACGAGCAGTACTTC. Its protein is CASSLEIRDSYEQYF.

The chain recombines TRBV9 with TRBJ2-1, with D maybe TRBD2 (6 bases). This CDR3 is 12 amino acids long. V lost 0 bases to trimming and J lost 9 bases, with 7 bases between them. From germline, CDR1 is SGDLS and CDR2 YYNGEE. This CDR3 is CASSVGGGEQFF. The CDR3 nucleotides read TGTGCCAGCAGCGTAGGGGGAGGTGAGCAGTTCTTC.

This clone has a handful of counts. The chain has TRBV18 and TRBJ1-4, with 7 nucleotides matching TRBD1. The germline CDR1 and CDR2 sequences are KGHSH and LQKENI. J was trimmed by 4 bases and V by 2 bases; bases with no gene match: 7. The CDR3 sequence is 16 residues long. CDR3 nucleotides: TGTGCCAGCTCACCAGCCGCCGGGACAGTTAATGAAAAACTGTTTTTT. Amino acid sequence: CASSPAAGTVNEKLFF.

The chain combines TRBV7-9 with TRBJ2-7; no definite D call. The CDR3 is 12 residues long. V lost 5 bases to trimming and J lost 6 bases, with 11 bases between them. CDR1 is SEHNR and CDR2 is FQNEAQ in the germline V gene (reference sequence). The CDR3 coding sequence is TGTGCCAGCAGCCCGCCGACCGGCGAGCAGTACTTC. It yields the protein CASSPPTGEQYF.

Here the CDR3 reads CASSPDGLYEQYF. For the CDR3, the DNA is TGTGCCAGCAGCCCCGACGGTCTCTACGAGCAGTACTTC. The rearrangement joins TRBV7-9 to TRBJ2-7, with D unclear. Trimming cost V 5 bases and J 3 bases, with 11 bases left between them. The CDR3 contains 13 residues. Germline assignment: CDR1 SEHNR and CDR2 FQNEAQ (reference sequence).

This clone was seen only once. The chain links TRBV18 to TRBJ2-1, with D tentatively TRBD1 (5 bases). The germline V gene has CDR1 KGHSH and CDR2 LQKENI. The ends were cut back, 1 base at V and 0 bases at J, with 16 bases in the middle. The CDR3 has 18 residues. The CDR3 DNA is TGTGCCAGCTCACCACGGGGTAGGGGCGAGAGCTCCTACAATGAGCAGTTCTTC. It translates to CASSPRGRGESSYNEQFF.

This chain joins TRBV28 and TRBJ2-1; 9 bases are shared with TRBD2. Germline lookup yields CDR1 MDHEN and CDR2 SYDVKM. The CDR3 runs to 15 residues. The V segment lost 6 bases and the J segment 9 bases; nucleotides outside the gene matches: 12. The CDR3 protein is CASRKAGGLRGEQFF. CDR3 nucleotide sequence: TGTGCCAGCAGAAAGGCGGGAGGGCTCAGAGGTGAGCAGTTCTTC.

This sequence joins TRBV4-2 and TRBJ1-1; no reliable D call. Deletions cut 0 bases from V and 0 bases from J, with 5 bases between. From germline, CDR1 is LGHNA and CDR2 YNFKEQ. CDR3 size: 14 residues. CDR3 region: CASSQEAMNTEAFF. The CDR3 DNA reads TGTGCCAGCAGCCAAGAAGCGATGAACACTGAAGCTTTCTTT.

The chain carries TRBV10-1 and TRBJ1-2; 7 bases are a match to TRBD1. The V gene's germline CDR1 is WNHNN and CDR2 SYGVQD (reference sequence). The CDR3 covers 15 residues. V dropped 6 bases and J dropped 1; count of bases not matched to a gene: 8. CDR3 protein: CASSGQDSNNYGYTF. The CDR3 nucleotides are TGCGCCAGCAGCGGACAGGACTCTAATAACTATGGCTACACCTTC.

This chain uses TRBV9 with TRBJ2-5; TRBD2 matches 8 bases. The CDR3 runs 15 residues. The junction had 5 bases not matched to a gene; V was cut back by 3 bases and J by 1 base. Germline CDR1 SGDLS, CDR2 YYNGEE. CDR3 DNA sequence: TGTGCCAGCAGCGAATTAGCGGGGATCCAAGAGACCCAGTACTTC. Translated, it gives CASSELAGIQETQYF.

Details on this clone: This sample includes further DNA sequences coding for the same CDR3. This chain links TRBV6-5 with TRBJ1-1; no clear D. The CDR3 runs 14 residues. The ends were cut back, 2 bases at V and 0 bases at J, with 7 bases in the middle. CDR1 MNHEY and CDR2 SVGAGI come from the germline V gene. The CDR3 loop is CASSYRVLNTEAFF. DNA for the CDR3: TGTGCCAGCAGTTACAGGGTTCTGAACACTGAAGCTTTCTTT.

V is TRBV6-4 and J is TRBJ2-1, with 10 bases matching TRBD2. Trimming at V came to 3 bases and at J to 5 bases, leaving 7 bases not matched to a gene. CDR3 length: 16 residues. Germline V gene data show CDR1 as MRHNA and CDR2 as SNTAGT. The CDR3 is CASSELAGGNNNEQFF. The CDR3 DNA sequence: TGTGCCAGCAGTGAATTAGCGGGAGGTAACAACAATGAGCAGTTCTTC.

This chain links TRBV12-5 with TRBJ2-7, with D possibly being TRBD1 (6 bases). Germline loops: CDR1 LGHNT, CDR2 FRNRAP. The CDR3 is made up of 14 amino acids. Deletions cut 8 bases from V and 7 bases from J, with 21 bases between. CDR3 sequence (DNA): TGTGCTAGTTTTCGGGGACAACCATCGGGGGAGCAGTACTTC. Residues: CASFRGQPSGEQYF.

The chain links TRBV10-3 to TRBJ2-3, with D possibly matching TRBD1 (6 bases). V lost 8 bases and J lost 1, with 16 bases in between. The CDR3 consists of 15 residues. The germline V gene encodes CDR1 ENHRY and CDR2 SYGVKD. CDR3 nucleotide sequence: TGTGCCATCGGGCAGGGGAAGGGCGGCACAGATACGCAGTATTTT. Amino acid sequence: CAIGQGKGGTDTQYF.

The V gene is TRBV2, the J gene TRBJ2-7; either TRBD1 or TRBD2 may fit D (5 bases each). In germline, CDR1 is SNHLY, CDR2 FYNNEI. V dropped 6 bases and J dropped 6 bases, with 12 bases sitting between them. CDR3 size: 12 residues. The CDR3 loop reads CASSLGRLEQYF. The CDR3 DNA reads as TGTGCCAGCAGCCTGGGACGACTCGAGCAGTACTTC.

V gene TRBV7-7 combines with J gene TRBJ2-5; 7 nucleotides line up with TRBD2. The J segment lost 5 bases and the V segment lost 1 base, leaving 7 bases of the junction unmatched. This CDR3 is 15 amino acids long. Germline V lookup: CDR1 SSHAT, CDR2 FNYEAQ (reference sequence). CDR3 amino acids: CASSLGGGDGETQYF. In DNA, the CDR3 is TGTGCCAGCAGCTTAGGGGGAGGGGACGGGGAGACCCAGTACTTC.

The V and J genes are TRBV19 and TRBJ1-5; D not resolved. V dropped 3 bases and J dropped 2 bases, with 5 bases sitting between them. Germline assignment: CDR1 LNHDA and CDR2 SQIVND (reference sequence). This CDR3 is 13 amino acids long. CDR3 sequence reads: CASSMRGNQPQHF. The CDR3 nucleotides are TGTGCCAGTAGTATGAGGGGCAATCAGCCCCAGCATTTT. Complete variable domain (other parts from reference TRBV19 and TRBJ1-5): DGGITQSPKYLFRKEGQNVTLSCEQNLNHDAMYWYRQDPGQGLRLIYYSQIVNDFQKGDIAEGYSVSREKKESFPLTVTSAQKNPTAFYLCASSMRGNQPQHFGDGTRLSIL.